This TCR beta chain came from a study of OX40 agonist ivuxolimab in advanced cancers. Study background: Patients were infused with ivuxolimab every 2 weeks at 0.01 to 10 mg/kg. The eligibility criteria allowed prior anti-PD-1, anti-PD-L1 or anti-CTLA-4 therapy, and 40% had some.

This CDR3 spans 14 amino acids. Between the trimmed V and J ends, which lost 8 bases and 0 bases, there was a span of 14 bases. The germline V gene encodes CDR1 GTSNPN and CDR2 SVGIG (reference sequence). In regard to this clone: Its antigen is unidentified.

TCRdb's table, derived via immunoSEQ multiplex PCR, lists solely in-frame clones and lacks some. Of roughly 72,000 clones in the sample, 81% were seen once. Study-wide points: Averaged across samples, CD8+ T cells carried more expanded clones than CD4+ did. Near-lowest levels of clonal expansion characterized partial responders at 0.1-3.0 mg/kg.

The material was CD4+ or CD8+ T cells sorted from blood, obtained in a trial of the OX40 agonist ivuxolimab. The chain couples TRBV30 to TRBJ2-1; no firm D call. The receptor was isolated from an adult with an advanced solid tumor such as melanoma, head and neck, liver or kidney cancer. The CDR3 nucleotides are TGTGCCAGCCATAGCCAGAGCTCCTACAATGAGCAGTTCTTC. It codes for CASHSQSSYNEQFF.